This T cell receptor beta chain was retrieved from a study of T cell responses to AZD1222 COVID-19 vaccine (dated by TCRdb to the early 2020s). Study-wide context: TCR sequencing covered some 240 trial participants: about 210 given two doses of AZD1222 and approximately 25 given two doses of MenACWY control vaccine. Trial participants were enrolled into age subgroups of 18-55, 56-69 and 70-plus years, which contained approximately 150, 30 and 60 TCR-sequenced participants, respectively. Points the paper makes about the study in general: Because no samples from the day 14 peak response were available, repertoires could be characterized only after the peak T cell response. A significant rise in spike-specific TCR breadth and depth was observed after two AZD1222 doses relative to day 0 and relative to MenACWY recipients. Reportedly, almost half of the unique spike-specific TCRs recognized epitopes lying outside the regions that are mutated in the B.1.351 and B.1.1.7 variants. Participants were mostly white British and included more females than males, and it was suggested by the authors that clonal diversity may have been underestimated. Conclusions about previously exposed vaccinees were limited because only six AZD1222 recipients were SARS-CoV-2 seropositive at baseline. In the small 56-69-year group, the increase in depth fell short of significance, most likely because of low power. Vaccine-associated CD4 TCRs spanned the whole spike protein, with dominant responses in regions 160-218 and 743-854.

V loses 5 bases, J loses 2 bases, and the germline ends lie 6 bases apart. CDR1 and CDR2 are drawn from the germline V gene: SGHAT, FQNNGV. Reading from cysteine to phenylalanine, the CDR3 counts 12 amino acids. The CDR3 DNA has 36 bases and is translated from base 1. A single count supports this clone. Its antigen has not been determined. Base qualities are not at hand, and no much larger clone is one base apart. The CDR3 regions of human TCRbeta chains were subjected to immunosequencing. Concerning the study's data processing: TCRs in the repertoires were compared against a reference library of SARS-CoV-2-specific TCRs that had been generated with the MIRA antigen-specificity platform. Breadth was defined as the fraction of unique TCRs that were SARS-CoV-2-associated, and depth was defined as the fraction of total T cells that were SARS-CoV-2-associated. Each spike-specific TCR was assigned to its reactive spike region and to a CD4 or CD8 class using the MIRA data. Log10-transformed breadth and depth values were compared by one-way ANOVA with Sidak's multiple comparisons tests. TCRdb re-hosts the immuneACCESS table, in-frame sequences only. Its copies lack some clones; in the studies checked, an unresolved V gene accounts for under half of them, and the cause for the rest is not known. The V and J calls and clone size come from that table; D and trimming were worked out from the DNA. In all, the sample holds some 96,000 clones, and 88% of those were seen once. Jointly, the top ten make up approximately 16% of the sample.

In light of the paper, this sample's time point label describes: about 28 days (+/-7) after the second vaccine dose. Because spike-specific TCR depth and breadth did not differ between the two schedules, AZD1222 recipients who got a second dose at roughly 4 weeks were pooled with those who got a second dose at roughly 12 weeks. Vaccinee samples were obtained from the UK trials COV001 and COV002, which included a single-blind randomized controlled phase 2/3 trial of AZD1222 (ChAdOx1 nCoV-19) in healthy adults. For TCRbeta chain sequencing, PBMC samples from trial participants were taken at day 0 and at day 28 after the second dose.

The clonotype originates from an adult who received the AZD1222 COVID-19 vaccine. The sequenced sample was peripheral blood, obtained 28 days after the second AZD1222 dose. The chain joins TRBV11-2 to TRBJ1-2; the D gene lacks a confident call. The CDR3 here reads CASSRGNYGYTF. The nucleotides read TGTGCCAGCAGCCGCGGGAACTATGGCTACACCTTC.